A single T cell receptor beta chain is shown here with its context. This clonotype was recorded a few times. What this receptor recognizes is not known. No base quality information exists; no much larger clone differs at one position. The source of the sample is a study of identical twins (TCRdb year 2016). The study in broad terms: TCR alpha and beta repertoires from monozygotic twins, unrelated adults of various ages and cord blood were deep-sequenced to test whether fetal clonotypes persist. Replicate twin experiments were performed at different times using different library preparation protocols to rule out contamination.

Results the study describes overall, beyond this receptor: Out-of-frame TCR alpha sequences shared between twins showed an excess of low generation-probability sequences compared with coincidental sharing between unrelated individuals. Invariant T cells such as MAIT and iNKT could partly confound zero-insertion analyses, although diverse VJ usage argued against such confounding for most clonotypes. Recombination models systematically underestimated out-of-frame TCR alpha sharing in monozygotic twins but agreed with sharing between unrelated individuals. Fewer insertions were carried by abundant cord blood beta clonotypes, a similar but weaker trend appeared in young adult naive repertoires, and no such trend appeared in memory repertoires. In beta out-of-frame sequences, excess twin sharing was weaker, because having fewer shared sequences lowered the signal-to-noise ratio. Conclusions relied on cross-sectional statistical analysis, since the same donors could not be followed over many years.

Deletion took 6 bases off V and 8 bases off J, with a span of 16 bases between the germline ends. The CDR3 numbers 13 residues from cysteine through phenylalanine. Just CDR3 DNA is preserved here, 39 bases in frame from base 1. The library was prepared using 5' RACE. The sequencer was an Illumina HiSeq 2000. A universal primer binding site was added through template switching, and the final cDNA carried a unique molecular identifier so that TCR cDNA molecules could be counted accurately. Specific primers in the conserved constant-segment region were used to synthesize first-strand cDNA for TCR alpha and beta chains. To control for contamination, every cDNA library was double barcoded, receiving both a SMART-Mk sample barcode and Illumina barcodes. TruSeq adapter sequences along with Illumina sample barcodes were introduced in two successive PCR steps. TCR alpha and beta cDNA libraries were sequenced on the Illumina HiSeq platform with custom primers. From the authors' description of their analysis: MiGEC processed the raw reads to extract unique molecular identifiers, while MiXCR was used to determine the CDR3 positions. Recombination models were inferred per individual with the repgenHMM and IGoR tools using an EM algorithm. Shared clonotypes were analyzed with the tcR package in R, and sharing was normalized by the product of cloneset sizes. Out-of-frame nonproductive sequences were analyzed to study raw recombination free of thymic and clonal selection effects. TCRdb reworked the public reads: Q25 trimming with fastp, MiXCR clone assembly, productive beta chains retained. Rows are unified per CDR3 protein, each entry keeping the most common DNA and genes. The V and J calls shown here were made by TCRdb, not taken from the authors' results. This sample comprises hundreds of thousands of distinct CDR3 sequences, about 20% of them detected only once. In total, the top ten clones hold 4.3% of the sample.

Every donor in the study was a healthy Caucasian. The twin cohort comprised three pairs of female monozygotic twins, all aged about 18 to 29 years. RNA for TCR libraries was isolated from peripheral blood mononuclear cells. The same sample was also used in a study of T cells expressing NK-cell markers. The second paper further reports: Three sorted T-cell subsets (CD3+CD56+NKG2C+, CD3+CD56+NKG2C- and CD3+CD56-NKG2C+) from fewer than 10 donors had their TCR beta-chain repertoires profiled. Of the eight sequenced donors, seven were found to be HCMV-seropositive and one was found to be HCMV-seronegative. To restrict sorting to alphabetaTCR-expressing T cells, an anti-gammadeltaTCR antibody was added in several experiments. For six donors, the dominant CD3+CD56+NKG2C+ clonotypes were among the top 10 CD8+ clonotypes and accounted for roughly 1.0-7.5% of CD8+ T cells. Those dominant clonotypes were again the most abundant among CD3+CD56-NKG2C+ cells in a few donors, at roughly 25-60.1%. Whether the expanded NKG2C-expressing T cell clones were specific for HCMV antigens was left unclear. The study sequenced eight donors, all healthy volunteers chosen at random: three men and five women. A commercial ELISA kit detecting HCMV-specific IgG in serum was used to determine HCMV serostatus. For 5 or 6 donors, unsorted PBMC were also used to sequence bulk peripheral blood T-cell repertoires. Reads were demultiplexed and grouped by UMI with MIGEC, and clonotypes were assembled and quantified with MiTCR. To exclude erroneous sequences, any TCR cDNA sequence not supported by at least two reads was discarded. The tcR package was used for downstream repertoire analysis, and clonotypes were matched between fractions using CDR3 nucleotide sequence together with V segment. Antigen specificity was annotated against VDJdb with VDJmatch, allowing one amino acid substitution in CDR3.

The sequence links TRBV12-3 or TRBV12-4 to TRBJ1-2; the D gene is perhaps TRBD1, on 6 matching bases. This TCR came from a woman aged 18-29 years in good health. The sample taken for sequencing was PBMCs. CDR3 loop: CASRTAGVRGYTF. The nucleotide sequence is given as TGTGCCAGCAGGACCGCAGGGGTGAGGGGCTACACCTTC.